These 7 T cell receptor beta chains share one sample of origin, sequenced in a study of blood T cell repertoires in COVID-19. Sequencing was performed with immunoSEQ multiplex PCR; in TCRdb, only in-frame clones are kept and a portion is missing. The data contain fewer than 350,000 clones, around 91% of them singletons. The sample taken for sequencing was PBMCs or T cells enriched from blood (not recorded which). All receptors come from a woman in her 40s who had recovered from COVID-19.

The chain uses TRBV12-5 and TRBJ1-4; 7 bases match TRBD1. The CDR3 runs to 14 residues. Trimming cost V 5 bases and J 6 bases; bases outside gene matches: 6. Germline values: CDR1 LGHNT, CDR2 FRNRAP. The CDR3 reads CASGASGGDEKLFF. The CDR3 nucleotides read TGTGCTAGTGGTGCGTCAGGGGGAGATGAAAAACTGTTTTTT.

The rearrangement links TRBV29-1 to TRBJ1-1; the match to TRBD1 covers 7 bases. The CDR3 is 12 residues long. The trim removed 4 bases at V and 6 bases at J, leaving 5 bases unmatched. Germline lookup yields CDR1 SQVTM and CDR2 ANQGSEA. The CDR3 nucleotides are TGCAGCGTTGGGGACAGCGGCGCTGAAGCTTTCTTT. This codes for CSVGDSGAEAFF.

CDR3 DNA sequence: TGTGCCAGCAGCTTAGTCGGGGAGCAGTACTTC. Protein product: CASSLVGEQYF. The chain combines TRBV7-9 with TRBJ2-7; D is uncertain. The length of the CDR3 is 11 residues. The germline CDR1 and CDR2 sequences are SEHNR and FQNEAQ (reference sequence). Trimming pared 1 base from V and 7 bases from J, leaving 5 bases between.

The rearrangement links TRBV11-3 to TRBJ2-7, with 10 bases matching TRBD1. V was clipped by 5 bases and J by 3 bases; unmatched bases: 4. The germline V gene has CDR1 SGHNT and CDR2 YENEEA. This CDR3 has 14 residues. The CDR3 coding sequence is TGTGCCAGCAGCCCCTGGACAGGGGGCTACGAGCAGTACTTC. It encodes CASSPWTGGYEQYF.

The J gene is TRBJ2-7, the V gene TRBV7-9; D ambiguous. The CDR3 has 15 residues. The V end was cut by 4 bases, the J end by 1 base, with 14 bases between. CDR1 SEHNR and CDR2 FQNEAQ come from the germline V gene (reference sequence). The CDR3 region is CASSSAEGVSYEQYF. The CDR3 DNA reads TGTGCCAGCAGCTCTGCAGAAGGAGTATCCTACGAGCAGTACTTC.

This chain connects TRBV27 to TRBJ2-5, with a possible D match to TRBD1 (6 bases). The CDR3 extends over 14 amino acids. Germline CDR1 is MNHEY and CDR2 is SMNVEV (reference sequence). V was trimmed by 4 bases and J by 5 bases, leaving 14 bases between them. CDR3 coding DNA: TGTGCCAGCAGTTCCCCCCTGAGGGGGGAGACCCAGTACTTC. This translates into CASSSPLRGETQYF.

This chain links TRBV19 with TRBJ1-2; possible D gene TRBD1, 5 bases. CDR1 is LNHDA, CDR2 SQIVND, per germline (reference sequence). With 4 bases removed from V and 8 bases from J, the gap between germline ends came to 8 bases. The CDR3 runs to 11 residues. CDR3 sequence: CASSTGWGYTF. In DNA, the CDR3 is TGTGCCAGTAGTACAGGGTGGGGCTACACCTTC.